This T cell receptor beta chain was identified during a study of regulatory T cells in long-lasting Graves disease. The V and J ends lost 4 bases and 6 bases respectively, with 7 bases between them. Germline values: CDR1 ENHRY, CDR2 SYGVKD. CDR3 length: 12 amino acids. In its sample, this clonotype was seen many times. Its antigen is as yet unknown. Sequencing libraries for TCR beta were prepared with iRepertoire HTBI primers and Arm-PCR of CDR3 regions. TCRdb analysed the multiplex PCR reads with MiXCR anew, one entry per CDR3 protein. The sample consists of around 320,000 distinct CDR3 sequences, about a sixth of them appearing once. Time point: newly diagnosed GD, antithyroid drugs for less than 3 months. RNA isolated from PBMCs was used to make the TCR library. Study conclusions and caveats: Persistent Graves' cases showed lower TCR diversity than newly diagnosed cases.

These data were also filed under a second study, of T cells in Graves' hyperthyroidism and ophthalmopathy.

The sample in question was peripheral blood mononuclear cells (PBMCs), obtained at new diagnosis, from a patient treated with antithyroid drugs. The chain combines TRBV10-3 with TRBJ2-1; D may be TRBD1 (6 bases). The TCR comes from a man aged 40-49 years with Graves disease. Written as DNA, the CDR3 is TGTGCCATCAGTGGGGGGCGCAATGAGCAGTTCTTC. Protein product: CAISGGRNEQFF.